This TCR beta chain was recorded in a study of blood T cell repertoires in COVID-19. Overall study context: The United States, Italy and Spain were the sources of the acute and convalescent COVID-19 samples. T cells, B-cell-depleted T cells, or PBMCs supplied cDNA or gDNA.

Germline CDR1 reads LNHDA; CDR2 reads SQIVND (reference sequence). The trim removed 3 bases at V and 6 bases at J, leaving 5 bases unmatched. The CDR3 has 14 amino acids. As processed by the authors: Reference gene primer amplification gave nucleated cell count estimates. Data came from immunoSEQ multiplex PCR; TCRdb stores just in-frame clones and leaves some out. V and J calls and clone size are copied from that table; D and trimming were computed from the DNA. The profile shows under 150,000 clones, about nine tenths of them singletons. This sequence joins TRBV19 and TRBJ2-4; 7 nucleotides line up with TRBD1. This TCR came from a human donor in a cohort sampled during active COVID-19. The source material was peripheral blood. Here the CDR3 DNA reads TGTGCCAGTAGTATCGGGACAGCCTTAAACATTCAGTACTTC. Protein sequence: CASSIGTALNIQYF.